This T cell receptor beta chain was sequenced for a study of blood T cell repertoires in COVID-19. Study background: Acute-phase and convalescent COVID-19 samples originated in the United States, Italy and Spain.

In the study's own analysis: The authors estimated nucleated cell counts from reference gene primer amplification. Repertoires were generated with immunoSEQ multiplex PCR, while TCRdb's copy carries only in-frame clones and drops some. The V and J calls and clone size are taken from that table; D and trimming were inferred from the DNA. The sample has 85,000 to 130,000 clones, approximately 91% seen once. CDR1 is MDHEN and CDR2 is SYDVKM in the germline V gene. The CDR3 consists of 13 residues. Trimming removed 1 base from V and 6 bases from J, with 10 bases in between. The V and J genes are TRBV28 and TRBJ2-7; D remains ambiguous. Sequences were obtained from peripheral blood. The TCR sequence derives from a human donor in a cohort sampled during active COVID-19. The CDR3 spells CASSLSGDIEQYF. CDR3 coding DNA: TGTGCCAGCAGTTTATCTGGAGATATCGAGCAGTACTTC.